This T cell receptor beta chain was retrieved from a study of ipilimumab plus nivolumab after autologous stem cell transplantation. Here immunoSEQ multiplex PCR was the method, and the copy in TCRdb shows in-frame clones only, minus some. The profile shows fewer than 20,000 clones, about 81% of them singletons. CDR1 SGHRS and CDR2 YFSETQ come from the germline V gene. The CDR3 totals 16 residues. Through week 26, nivolumab 3 mg/kg IV was given weeks 1, 4, 7, 10, then biweekly. This clonotype was sampled from a male donor with diffuse large B-cell lymphoma. V is TRBV5-1 and J is TRBJ2-5; perhaps TRBD1 as D (5 bases). The DNA end is a closer match to TRBJ2-7, so the J assignment may be wrong. The material sequenced was PBMCs, taken in a trial of ipilimumab plus nivolumab as post-transplant consolidation. The CDR3 DNA reads as TGCGCCAGCAGTGTGACCACAGGTATCTACGCCTACGAGCAGTACTTC. Translation: CASSVTTGIYAYEQYF.